Following are 5 T cell receptor beta chains from one sample sequenced in a study of T cell responses to AZD1222 COVID-19 vaccine. The table came from immunoSEQ multiplex PCR; TCRdb's copy has only in-frame clones and leaves some out. The sample contains 100,000 to 150,000 clones, over 75% of which appear only once. Sequencing was performed on peripheral blood, taken on day 0 of AZD1222 vaccination. These TCRs come from an adult in good health.

In regard to this clone: Other DNA sequences in the same sample also yield this CDR3. The chain couples TRBV5-4 to TRBJ1-6; D remains ambiguous. The CDR3 covers 12 residues. Germline CDR1 reads SGHNT; CDR2 reads YYREEE (reference sequence). V was shortened by 2 bases and J by 5 bases, with 2 bases between the two germline ends. In nucleotides, the CDR3 is TGTGCCAGCAGCTTAGATAATTCACCCCTCCACTTT. This codes for CASSLDNSPLHF.

This sequence joins TRBV28 and TRBJ2-1; D could derive from TRBD1 or TRBD2 (6 bases each). V shed 7 bases and J shed 2 bases, with 9 bases lying between them. Germline lookup yields CDR1 MDHEN and CDR2 SYDVKM. The CDR3 is 13 residues long. The CDR3: CASNGGPYNEQFF. As DNA, the CDR3 is TGTGCCAGCAACGGGGGCCCCTACAATGAGCAGTTCTTC.

V gene TRBV5-6 combines with J gene TRBJ1-1; 9 bases map to TRBD1. Germline V lookup: CDR1 SGHDT, CDR2 YYEEEE. V shed 0 bases and J 4 bases; nucleotides not matched to a gene: 4. The CDR3 covers 15 residues. This chain's CDR3 is CASSLDRGLFTEAFF. The DNA for the CDR3 is TGTGCCAGCAGCTTGGACAGGGGGCTGTTCACTGAAGCTTTCTTT.

The V and J genes are TRBV9 and TRBJ2-1; D could derive from TRBD1 or TRBD2 (6 bases each). The V gene's germline CDR1 is SGDLS and CDR2 YYNGEE. This CDR3 is 14 amino acids long. V lost 3 bases and J lost 1, with 8 bases in between. The CDR3, as DNA: TGTGCCAGCAGCGGGGGGGCTTCCTACAATGAGCAGTTCTTC. Amino acids: CASSGGASYNEQFF.

This clone was recorded once. CDR3 loop: CASSARDRVGQPQHF. The CDR3 coding sequence is TGTGCCAGTAGTGCGCGGGACAGGGTTGGCCAGCCCCAGCATTTT. The rearrangement joins TRBV19 to TRBJ1-5; 9 nucleotides line up with TRBD1. Germline V gene sequence: CDR1 LNHDA, CDR2 SQIVND (reference sequence). This CDR3 region has 15 residues. V lost 5 bases and J lost 7; bases outside the gene matches: 9.